Each of the 11 T cell receptor beta chains below was sequenced from the same sample in a study of blood T cell repertoires in COVID-19. TCRdb's copy holds only in-frame clones and misses some; the assay was immunoSEQ multiplex PCR. The repertoire has tens of thousands of clones, roughly 80% of them found once; the top ten carry under 6%. Material: peripheral blood. The source of these receptors is a woman aged 55-70 years with acute or convalescent COVID-19.

This CDR3 is CASSPSGNYGYTF. CDR3 nucleotides: TGTGCCAGCAGCCCCTCGGGAAACTATGGCTACACCTTC. This chain connects TRBV11-2 to TRBJ1-2; D is uncertain. Trimming cost V 5 bases and J 2 bases, with 9 bases left between them. Germline CDR1 is SGHAT and CDR2 is FQNNGV. This CDR3 region has 13 residues. The full variable domain, in which reference TRBV11-2 and TRBJ1-2 provide the parts outside the CDR3, is EAGVAQSPRYKIIEKRQSVAFWCNPISGHATLYWYQQILGQGPKLLIQFQNNGVVDDSQLPKDRFSAERLKGVDSTLKIQPAKLEDSAVYLCASSPSGNYGYTFGSGTRLTVV.

This rearrangement joins TRBV18 to TRBJ1-2; the match to TRBD1 covers 8 bases. Germline V gives CDR1 KGHSH, CDR2 LQKENI. This CDR3 has 13 amino acids. V was pared by 6 bases and J by 11 bases, with 11 bases of the junction left unmatched. The CDR3 reads CASSSIRQGIYTF. Written as DNA, the CDR3 is TGTGCCAGCTCGTCAATAAGACAGGGGATTTACACCTTC.

The chain carries TRBV5-1 and TRBJ2-1, with D perhaps TRBD2 (5 bases). From germline, CDR1 is SGHRS and CDR2 YFSETQ. The V and J ends lost 6 bases and 7 bases respectively, with 20 bases between them. The CDR3 runs to 15 residues. The CDR3 protein is CASTPDLAGKNEQFF. CDR3 nucleotide sequence: TGCGCCAGCACCCCGGACCTAGCCGGTAAAAATGAGCAGTTCTTC.

The chain couples TRBV4-1 to TRBJ2-6; no clear D. The CDR3 contains 18 residues. Germline V gene sequence: CDR1 MGHRA, CDR2 YSYEKL. V was pared by 4 bases and J by 0 bases, with 16 bases between. Here the CDR3 reads CASSRQQISFSGANVLTF. The CDR3 DNA reads as TGCGCCAGCAGCCGGCAACAGATTTCTTTCTCTGGGGCCAACGTCCTGACTTTC.

The genes are TRBV19 and TRBJ1-4; 8 bases are a match to TRBD1. Germline lookup yields CDR1 LNHDA and CDR2 SQIVND (reference sequence). Trimming at V came to 7 bases and at J to 7 bases, leaving 14 bases not matched to a gene. CDR3 length equals 16 residues. CDR3 sequence reads: CASTHRGTSLSEKLFF. For the CDR3, the DNA is TGTGCCAGTACCCACAGGGGGACGTCGTTAAGTGAAAAACTGTTTTTT.

This clone was observed a single time. The chain recombines TRBV29-1 with TRBJ2-7, with 8 positions matching TRBD1. J was trimmed by 7 bases and V by 6 bases; bases with no gene match: 8. Germline CDR1 reads SQVTM; CDR2 reads ANQGSEA. This CDR3 contains 12 residues. Written as DNA, the CDR3 is TGCAGCGTCGGGACAGGTGGCCAAGAGCAGTACTTC. Translation: CSVGTGGQEQYF.

The chain is built from TRBV7-3 and TRBJ2-3; TRBD2 is a possible D gene (6 bases). CDR3 length equals 14 residues. Germline V CDR1 and CDR2: SGHTA, FQGTGA. The V and J ends lost 2 bases and 3 bases respectively, with 9 bases between them. The CDR3 loop reads CASSLSGVTDTQYF. The CDR3 DNA is TGTGCCAGCAGCTTATCGGGGGTAACAGATACGCAGTATTTT.

V is TRBV10-2 and J is TRBJ1-3; perhaps TRBD1 as D (5 bases). This CDR3 comprises 15 residues. Germline CDR1 WSHSY, CDR2 SAAADI. Trimming took off 4 bases at V and 0 bases at J, with 10 bases between the two ends. CDR3 region: CASSATGISGNTIYF. The CDR3 nucleotides read TGCGCCAGCAGTGCAACAGGAATCTCTGGAAACACCATATATTTT.

V usage is TRBV5-5 and J usage is TRBJ2-6, with a weak D call TRBD1 (7 bases). The CDR3 has 17 amino acids. The germline V gene has CDR1 SGHKS and CDR2 YYEKEE (reference sequence). Trimming took off 0 bases at V and 6 bases at J, with 16 bases between the two ends. CDR3 loop: CASSLAAGGGLANVLTF. The CDR3 nucleotides are TGTGCCAGCAGCTTGGCGGCAGGGGGAGGCCTGGCCAACGTCCTGACTTTC.

The chain employs TRBV5-1 and TRBJ2-3; TRBD1 matches at 7 bases. Germline loops: CDR1 SGHRS, CDR2 YFSETQ. Trimming removed 0 bases from V and 2 bases from J; junction bases left unmatched: 6. The CDR3 is 16 residues long. The CDR3 DNA reads TGCGCCAGCAGCTTGGGATGGGACAGAGACACAGATACGCAGTATTTT. As protein: CASSLGWDRDTDTQYF.

The CDR3 region is CATSDSAPGDTQYF. In DNA, the CDR3 is TGTGCCACCAGTGATTCCGCCCCGGGGGATACGCAGTATTTT. The genes are TRBV24-1 and TRBJ2-3, with D maybe TRBD2 (5 bases). V was shortened by 2 bases and J by 6 bases, with 11 bases between the two germline ends. The CDR3 is 14 residues long. Germline CDR1 is KGHDR and CDR2 is SFDVKD.